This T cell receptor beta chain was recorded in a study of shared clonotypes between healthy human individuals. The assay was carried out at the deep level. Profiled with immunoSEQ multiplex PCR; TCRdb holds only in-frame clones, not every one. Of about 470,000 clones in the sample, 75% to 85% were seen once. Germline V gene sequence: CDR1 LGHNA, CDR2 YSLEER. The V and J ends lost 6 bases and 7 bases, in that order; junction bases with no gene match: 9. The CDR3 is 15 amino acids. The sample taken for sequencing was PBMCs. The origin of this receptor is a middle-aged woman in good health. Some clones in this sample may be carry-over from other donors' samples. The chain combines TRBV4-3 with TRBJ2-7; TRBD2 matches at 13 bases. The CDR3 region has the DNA TGCGCCAGCAGTTACCGCGGACTAGCGGGAGAGGAGCAGTACTTC. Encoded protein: CASSYRGLAGEEQYF.